This is a list of T cell receptor beta chains from one sample in a study of blood T cell repertoires in COVID-19. Produced via immunoSEQ multiplex PCR; TCRdb's table is partial and in-frame only. The sample has approximately 64,000 clones; approximately 85% are singletons. The sequenced sample consisted of peripheral blood. The receptors come from a woman aged 55-69 years with COVID-19, enrolled during active disease. Each CDR3 is given with its conserved first and last residue. Each record gives: CDR3 length, J gene, D gene, V gene, clone size, CDR3 DNA, CDR3 protein. A D gene is named only where the DNA matches it firmly. Where a row states a size, it is once, few, many or the class of an expanded clone; other rows omit it.

13,TRBJ1-6,NA,TRBV11-2,NA,TGTGCCAGCAGCTTGGCCCGAAATTCACCCCTCCACTTT,CASSLARNSPLHF
16,TRBJ1-2,NA,TRBV6-2/TRBV6-3,NA,TGTGCCAGCAGTGGACAGATTGACACCTTCTTCTATGGCTACACCTTC,CASSGQIDTFFYGYTF
15,TRBJ2-1,TRBD2,TRBV5-8,NA,TGTGCCAGCAGCTTTGACGGGGGGGATTACAATGAGCAGTTCTTC,CASSFDGGDYNEQFF
15,TRBJ2-1,TRBD2,TRBV19,NA,TGTGCCAGTAGTCCAAGGACTAGGCCTCACAATGAGCAGTTCTTC,CASSPRTRPHNEQFF
15,TRBJ1-3,NA,TRBV19,NA,TGTGCCAGCTCCCTCACAGGCCACTCTGGAAACACCATATATTTT,CASSLTGHSGNTIYF
17,TRBJ2-3,NA,TRBV19,NA,TGTGCCACCCAAGTCGGTCAGGGGGGCGGTTCCACAGATACGCAGTATTTT,CATQVGQGGGSTDTQYF
13,TRBJ2-1,NA,TRBV29-1,few,TGCAGCGTTGAAAGGGAGGCCGGCCGGGAGCAGTTCTTC,CSVEREAGREQFF
14,TRBJ2-5,NA,TRBV15,NA,TGTGCCACCAGCAGAGCTTGGAGGGGAGAGACCCAGTACTTC,CATSRAWRGETQYF
14,TRBJ2-7,TRBD1,TRBV11-1,NA,TGTGCCAGCAGCACCGGACAGGGGAGAAACGAGCAGTACTTC,CASSTGQGRNEQYF
16,TRBJ2-1,TRBD2,TRBV9,NA,TGTGCCAGCAGCGTAACCGGACTAGCGGGGTACAATGAGCAGTTCTTC,CASSVTGLAGYNEQFF
17,TRBJ2-1,TRBD2,TRBV7-9,NA,TGTGCCAGCAGCCCTAGACTAGCGGGCAACTCCTACAATGAGCAGTTCTTC,CASSPRLAGNSYNEQFF
16,TRBJ1-6,NA,TRBV21-1,NA,TGTGCCAGCAGGCTTCGGGGGGAATACTATAATTCACCCCTCCACTTT,CASRLRGEYYNSPLHF
15,TRBJ2-7,NA,TRBV28,NA,TGTGCCAGCAGTTCCAATGTTGTAGCGTCCTACGAGCAGTACTTC,CASSSNVVASYEQYF
18,TRBJ2-2,TRBD2,TRBV4-3,NA,TGCGCCAGCAGCCAAGATCGGGTTAGCGGGAGCCCCACCGGGGAGCTGTTTTTT,CASSQDRVSGSPTGELFF
12,TRBJ1-1,NA,TRBV6-2/TRBV6-3,NA,TGTGCCAGCAGTACCCCCATGGGAGGAGCTTTCTTT,CASSTPMGGAFF
12,TRBJ2-7,NA,TRBV11-2,NA,TGTGCCAGCAGCTTAGATGGGCACGAGCAGTACTTC,CASSLDGHEQYF
13,TRBJ2-1,NA,TRBV9,NA,TGTGCCAGCAGCCCCGTCCTCGTCAATGAGCAGTTCTTC,CASSPVLVNEQFF
14,TRBJ2-6,NA,TRBV4-3,NA,TGCGCCAGCAGACATATCTCTGGGGCCAACGTCCTGACTTTC,CASRHISGANVLTF
13,TRBJ2-3,NA,TRBV7-9,NA,TGTGCCAGCAGCTTGGCGGGCCCAGATACGCAGTATTTT,CASSLAGPDTQYF
16,TRBJ2-7,TRBD2,TRBV4-1,medium-sized,TGCGCCAGCAGCCAAGAACAACTAGCGGCGACCTACGAGCAGTACTTC,CASSQEQLAATYEQYF
21,TRBJ2-3,NA,TRBV3-1/TRBV3-2,NA,TGTGCCAGCAGCCAAGTTGGGGAAGTGGTCACGTGCGGGCCCCGCACAGATACGCAGTATTTT,CASSQVGEVVTCGPRTDTQYF
14,TRBJ2-7,TRBD2,TRBV6-5,few,TGTGCCAGCATTGGGACTAGCGGGAGCTACGAGCAGTACTTC,CASIGTSGSYEQYF
19,TRBJ2-4,TRBD1,TRBV18,NA,TGTGCCAGCTCACCCGAGACAGGGGATAGTTTACTAGCCAAAAACATTCAGTACTTC,CASSPETGDSLLAKNIQYF
16,TRBJ1-3,TRBD1,TRBV4-1,NA,TGCGCCAGCAGCCCCCCGACAGGGATCCTCGGAAACACCATATATTTT,CASSPPTGILGNTIYF
13,TRBJ1-2,NA,TRBV19,once,TGTGCCAGTAGTCCGCCGGGAGGATATGGCTACACCTTC,CASSPPGGYGYTF
16,TRBJ1-2,NA,TRBV7-2,NA,TGTGCCAGCAGCTTAGATAGTCGACACATTAACTATGGCTACACCTTC,CASSLDSRHINYGYTF
13,TRBJ1-1,NA,TRBV10-3,NA,TGTGCCATCAGTGAGTCCTACGGCTGGGCTGCTTTCTTT,CAISESYGWAAFF
12,TRBJ1-5,NA,TRBV5-4,NA,TGTGCCAGCAGCGCTAGAAATCAGCCCCAGCATTTT,CASSARNQPQHF
16,TRBJ2-7,TRBD2,TRBV11-2,NA,TGTGCCAGCAGCTTAGGGGCTAGCGGGAGGAGGTACGAGCAGTACTTC,CASSLGASGRRYEQYF
14,TRBJ1-1,TRBD1,TRBV6-5,NA,TGTGCCAGCAGCGGGACAGGGAGAAACACTGAAGCTTTCTTT,CASSGTGRNTEAFF
13,TRBJ2-7,TRBD1,TRBV6-5,NA,TGTGCCAGCAGGACAGGGGATGGGAGCGAGCAGTACTTC,CASRTGDGSEQYF
13,TRBJ1-5,NA,TRBV7-8,NA,TGTGCCAGCAGCTTAGGAACAGCTCAGCCCCAGCATTTT,CASSLGTAQPQHF
13,TRBJ1-5,NA,TRBV6-2/TRBV6-3,NA,TGTGCCAGCAGTAACCCGCCTGGCCAGCCCCAGCATTTT,CASSNPPGQPQHF
14,TRBJ1-3,NA,TRBV6-5,once,TGTGCCAGCAGTTACGCTATTTCTGGAAACACCATATATTTT,CASSYAISGNTIYF
13,TRBJ1-5,NA,TRBV29-1,NA,TGCAGCGTTGAAACAGATAGCAATCAGCCCCAGCATTTT,CSVETDSNQPQHF
17,TRBJ2-3,NA,TRBV19,NA,TGTGCCAGTAGTCAGACCCCCCGGACTGGCCATGAGGATACGCAGTATTTT,CASSQTPRTGHEDTQYF
13,TRBJ1-1,NA,TRBV12-3/TRBV12-4,NA,TGTGCCAGCAGTCCCAGGGGTGTCACTGAAGCTTTCTTT,CASSPRGVTEAFF
15,TRBJ2-1,NA,TRBV5-1,NA,TGCGCCAGCAGGCCAGGCTCCAGCTCCTACAATGAGCAGTTCTTC,CASRPGSSSYNEQFF
18,TRBJ2-1,NA,TRBV19,NA,TGTGCCAGTAGTATAAAGGGGCTTATTAGGAGCTCCTACAATGAGCAGTTCTTC,CASSIKGLIRSSYNEQFF
15,TRBJ2-1,TRBD2,TRBV7-2,NA,TGTGCCAGCAGCTTATTCGCGGGAGGGTACAATGAGCAGTTCTTC,CASSLFAGGYNEQFF
14,TRBJ2-7,NA,TRBV6-6,NA,TGTGCCAGCAGTTACTCTTCCGGGTGGGTCGAGCAGTACTTC,CASSYSSGWVEQYF
16,TRBJ1-2,NA,TRBV7-9,NA,TGTGCCAGCAGCTTTGGTGCGAGCCTCCGGGGGAATGGCTACACCTTC,CASSFGASLRGNGYTF
13,TRBJ2-1,TRBD2,TRBV12-3/TRBV12-4,NA,TGTGCCAGCAGTGGACTAGCGACGGGTGAGCAGTTCTTC,CASSGLATGEQFF
14,TRBJ1-1,TRBD1,TRBV5-1,NA,TGCGCCAGCAGCGACAGGGGGGAGCGTACTGAAGCTTTCTTT,CASSDRGERTEAFF
16,TRBJ2-3,TRBD2,TRBV9,NA,TGTGCCAGCAGCGTAGCCCCAGGGACTAGCGGGGCCCAGCAGTATTTT,CASSVAPGTSGAQQYF
13,TRBJ1-1,TRBD1,TRBV7-9,NA,TGTGCCAGCAGTACAGGGGTGGACACTGAAGCTTTCTTT,CASSTGVDTEAFF
12,TRBJ2-5,NA,TRBV18,NA,TGTGCCAGCTCAACCGACAGTAATGATCAGTACTTC,CASSTDSNDQYF
14,TRBJ1-5,TRBD1,TRBV2,NA,TGTGCCAGCAGTGGGACAGGGGGCAATCAGCCCCAGCATTTT,CASSGTGGNQPQHF
15,TRBJ1-5,NA,TRBV14,NA,TGTGCCAGCAGCCAAGCGTGGCCGATCAATCAGCCCCAGCATTTT,CASSQAWPINQPQHF
14,TRBJ1-5,NA,TRBV5-4,NA,TGTGCCAGCAGCTCGGACGGGAACAATCAGCCCCAGCATTTT,CASSSDGNNQPQHF
17,TRBJ2-6,NA,TRBV4-2,NA,TGTGCCAGCAGCCAAACCACTTCTGGCTCTGGGGCCAACGTCCTGACTTTC,CASSQTTSGSGANVLTF
13,TRBJ2-3,TRBD1,TRBV11-3,NA,TGTGCCAGCAGCCCCCAGGGGGCAAATACGCAGTATTTT,CASSPQGANTQYF
14,TRBJ2-7,NA,TRBV11-3,NA,TGTGCCAGCAGCTTAGGAGACAGTTACTACGAGCAGTACTTC,CASSLGDSYYEQYF
17,TRBJ1-6,NA,TRBV6-2/TRBV6-3,NA,TGTGCCAGCAGTTACGGCGGCATCCCGCGCCATAATTCACCCCTCCACTTT,CASSYGGIPRHNSPLHF
16,TRBJ1-2,TRBD1,TRBV5-1,once,TGCGCCAGCAGCTTGGTCGGGCAGGGGGCTTTCTATGGCTACACCTTC,CASSLVGQGAFYGYTF
15,TRBJ1-5,NA,TRBV4-1,few,TGCGCCAGCAGCCGTATCGACACGGTCAATCAGCCCCAGCATTTT,CASSRIDTVNQPQHF
16,TRBJ1-2,TRBD1,TRBV4-2,NA,TGTGCCAGCAGCCAAGGACAGGGGTCGGCTTTGGATGGCTACACCTTC,CASSQGQGSALDGYTF